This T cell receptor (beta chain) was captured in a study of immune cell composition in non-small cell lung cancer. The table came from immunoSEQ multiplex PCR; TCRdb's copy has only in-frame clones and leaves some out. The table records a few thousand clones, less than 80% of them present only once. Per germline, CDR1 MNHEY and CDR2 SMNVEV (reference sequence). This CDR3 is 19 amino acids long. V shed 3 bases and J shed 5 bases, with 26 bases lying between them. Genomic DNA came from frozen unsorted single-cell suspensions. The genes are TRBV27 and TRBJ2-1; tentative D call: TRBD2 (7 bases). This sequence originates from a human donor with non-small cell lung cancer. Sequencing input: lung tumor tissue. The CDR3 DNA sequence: TGTGCCAGCAGTTTTAGGTTTTTCATAGGGGGAGGGAAGAACAATGAGCAGTTCTTC. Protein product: CASSFRFFIGGGKNNEQFF.